The 16 T cell receptor beta chains reported below all come from one sample, sequenced in a study of T cells in Graves' hyperthyroidism and ophthalmopathy. The TCR beta CDR3 regions underwent amplification using RNA transcripts as the source. Carried out on the TCR CDR3, a first-round RT-PCR used the HTBI primer set. One entry per CDR3 protein, called by TCRdb with MiXCR from the multiplex PCR reads. The table has 300,000 to 450,000 distinct CDR3 sequences, roughly an eighth seen once. The sequencing input was blood. The receptors shown here come from a woman between 18 and 29 years old with Graves' hyperthyroidism.

This sequence joins TRBV28 and TRBJ2-7; TRBD1 is a possible D gene (5 bases). V lost 3 bases, J lost 2 bases, and 8 bases lay in between. The CDR3 is made up of 13 amino acids. Per the germline V gene, CDR1 is MDHEN and CDR2 is SYDVKM. The CDR3 protein is CASSLTAAYEQYF. The CDR3 DNA is TGTGCCAGCAGTTTGACAGCCGCCTACGAGCAGTACTTC.

This clonotype was counted ten times or more. The rearrangement uses TRBV6-1 and TRBJ1-2, with D unresolved. Trimming took off 1 base at V and 7 bases at J, with 13 bases between the two ends. This CDR3 is 14 amino acids long. From germline, CDR1 is MNHNS and CDR2 SASEGT. DNA of the CDR3: TGTGCCAGCAGTGAAGTGATTGGGCAGGCTGGCTACACCTTC. This sequence encodes CASSEVIGQAGYTF.

This clonotype was recorded many times. The DNA of the CDR3 is TGCGCCAGCAGCTTGTCCGTGGCGGTTCAGCGAGGCGATACGCAGTATTTT. It encodes CASSLSVAVQRGDTQYF. The chain uses TRBV5-1 and TRBJ2-3; D not resolved. This CDR3 has 17 residues. Trimming shortened V by 1 base and J by 6 bases, and 21 bases separated the two germline ends. The germline V gene has CDR1 SGHRS and CDR2 YFSETQ.

This clonotype came up a few times. This chain links TRBV28 with TRBJ1-1; 7 bases are shared with TRBD1. This CDR3 has 13 residues. Germline V gives CDR1 MDHEN, CDR2 SYDVKM. V gave up 8 bases and J gave up 0 bases; unmatched junction bases: 3. In DNA, the CDR3 is TGTGCCAGCCTAACAGGGGTGAACACTGAAGCTTTCTTT. It is translated as CASLTGVNTEAFF.

Only one count was recorded for this clonotype. This chain joins TRBV20-1 and TRBJ2-1; possible D gene TRBD2, 6 bases. The CDR3 extends over 17 amino acids. The germline CDR1 and CDR2 sequences are DFQATT and SNEGSKA (reference sequence). The germline V and J ends were trimmed by 5 bases and 7 bases, with 27 bases remaining between them. CDR3 in amino acids: CSAETDERLAPWNEQFF. In DNA, the CDR3 is TGCAGTGCTGAGACGGATGAGCGCCTAGCGCCTTGGAATGAGCAGTTCTTC.

This clonotype was found many times. This chain uses TRBV2 with TRBJ1-2; possibly TRBD1 for D (5 bases). Germline V gives CDR1 SNHLY, CDR2 FYNNEI. V was cut by 6 bases and J by 8 bases, with 22 bases left in between. This CDR3 is 15 amino acids long. CDR3 in amino acids: CASSEGSAASVGYTF. CDR3 coding DNA: TGTGCCAGCAGCGAGGGGTCGGCGGCGAGCGTGGGCTACACCTTC.

Note on this clonotype: This may be a read error, as it is one base from a much larger clone. The chain is built from TRBV2 and TRBJ2-7; D is undetermined. The CDR3 sequence is 11 residues long. Germline CDR1 is SNHLY and CDR2 is FYNNEI. CDR3 nucleotides: TGTGCCAGCAGCCTGCACTACGAGCAGTGCTTC. This gives the protein CASSLHYEQCF.

This clonotype was counted ten times or more. The rearrangement joins TRBV3-1 to TRBJ1-3; no clear D gene. The CDR3 is 16 amino acids. Germline-derived CDR1 and CDR2 are LGHDT and YNNKEL (reference sequence). The V gene lost 4 bases and the J gene lost 10 bases, with 23 bases spanning the gap. Here the CDR3 DNA reads TGTGCCAGCAGCCCTATGGGTGGCGGGCCCGCTCAGACCATATATTTT. Its translation: CASSPMGGGPAQTIYF. Full variable domain (outside the CDR3, taken from reference TRBV3-1 and TRBJ1-3): DTAVSQTPKYLVTQMGNDKSIKCEQNLGHDTMYWYKQDSKKFLKIMFSYNNKELIINETVPNRFSPKSPDKAHLNLHINSLELGDSAVYFCASSPMGGGPAQTIYFGEGSWLTVV.

The J gene is TRBJ1-5, the V gene TRBV20-1, with D possibly TRBD1 on 5 matching bases. The CDR3 has 15 amino acids. Trimming cost V 4 bases and J 2 bases, with 15 bases left between them. The germline V gene has CDR1 DFQATT and CDR2 SNEGSKA (reference sequence). The CDR3 region has the DNA TGCAGTGCTACTTTCAGGGCGGCTGGCAATCAGCCCCAGCATTTT. Translation gives CSATFRAAGNQPQHF.

This sequence joins TRBV6-1 and TRBJ2-7; D uncertain. The CDR3 consists of 12 residues. V was shortened by 4 bases and J by 2 bases, with 6 bases between the two germline ends. Germline lookup yields CDR1 MNHNS and CDR2 SASEGT. The CDR3: CASSGETYEQYF. Here the CDR3 DNA reads TGTGCCAGCAGTGGAGAAACCTACGAGCAGTACTTC.

The sample holds many counts of this clonotype. This sequence joins TRBV4-1 and TRBJ1-1; no definite D call. Germline CDR1 is MGHRA and CDR2 is YSYEKL. CDR3 size: 15 residues. Trimming removed 1 base at V and 1 base at J, with 10 bases between. CDR3 sequence (DNA): TGCGCCAGCAGCCAAGTAGGCCGTAAGAACACTGAAGCTTTCTTT. It codes for CASSQVGRKNTEAFF.

This clonotype was recorded many times. The chain has TRBV7-8 and TRBJ2-1; no definite D call. Germline V gene sequence: CDR1 SGHVS, CDR2 FQNEAQ. Trimming shortened V by 5 bases and J by 8 bases, and 13 bases separated the two germline ends. The CDR3 contains 13 residues. The CDR3, as DNA: TGTGCCAGCAGCCTCTCAACTGGGCATGAGCAGTTCTTC. Translating gives CASSLSTGHEQFF. Full variable domain (remainder filled in from reference TRBV7-8 and TRBJ2-1): GAGVSQSPRYKVAKRGQDVALRCDPISGHVSLFWYQQALGQGPEFLTYFQNEAQLDKSGLPSDRFFAERPEGSVSTLKIQRTQQEDSAVYLCASSLSTGHEQFFGPGTRLTVL.

V and J are TRBV12-3 or TRBV12-4 and TRBJ2-3; 11 bases map to TRBD2. After removal of 3 bases from V and 4 bases from J, the junction contained 6 bases not matched to a gene. This CDR3 comprises 16 residues. As DNA, the CDR3 is TGTGCCAGCAGTTTCGGACTAGCGGGCCCGGCAGATACGCAGTATTTT. It yields the protein CASSFGLAGPADTQYF.

The rearrangement links TRBV5-4 to TRBJ2-6; D gene uncertain. This CDR3 spans 14 amino acids. V gave up 5 bases and J gave up 1 base, with 7 bases separating them. Looked up from germline, CDR1 is SGHNT and CDR2 is YYREEE (reference sequence). CDR3 nucleotide sequence: TGTGCCAGCAGATTCCAATCTGGGGCCAACGTCCTGACTTTC. Protein product: CASRFQSGANVLTF.

At least ten counts were recorded for this clonotype. The chain employs TRBV2 and TRBJ2-7, with TRBD2 matching 12 bases. Trimming removed 4 bases from V and 4 bases from J; junction bases left unmatched: 5. This CDR3 is 15 amino acids long. The germline gives CDR1 SNHLY, CDR2 FYNNEI. In nucleotides, the CDR3 is TGTGCCAGCAGTGGGGGACTAGCGGGTTTATACGAGCAGTACTTC. Its protein is CASSGGLAGLYEQYF.

There are many counts of this clonotype. The chain links TRBV28 to TRBJ2-7; 9 bases are a match to TRBD1. This CDR3 is built from 14 residues. Germline V lookup: CDR1 MDHEN, CDR2 SYDVKM. Trimming took 3 bases from V and 1 from J; bases not matched to a gene: 1. In nucleotides, the CDR3 is TGTGCCAGCAGTTTCGGACAGGGGTCCTACGAGCAGTACTTC. It is translated as CASSFGQGSYEQYF. Supplemented by reference TRBV28 and TRBJ2-7, the full variable domain reads DVKVTQSSRYLVKRTGEKVFLECVQDMDHENMFWYRQDPGLGLRLIYFSYDVKMKEKGDIPEGYSVSREKKERFSLILESASTNQTSMYLCASSFGQGSYEQYFGPGTRLTVT.